The following is a T cell receptor (beta chain) sequence with its context. The study counted Cohort 3 donors as recovered given two negative PCRs, clearance, or symptom resolution. The source of the sample is a study of blood T cell repertoires in COVID-19. The overall study: Both acute and convalescent COVID-19 samples were obtained from the United States, Italy and Spain. T cells, B-cell-depleted T cells, or PBMCs supplied cDNA or gDNA.

As handled by the study authors: Quantification of nucleated cells was approximated via reference gene primer amplification. Repertoires were generated with immunoSEQ multiplex PCR, while TCRdb's copy carries only in-frame clones and drops some. The V and J calls and clone size were taken over from that table, and D and trimming were inferred from the DNA. This table holds a few hundred thousand clones, around 85% found once. The sequenced material came from PBMCs or T cells enriched from blood (not recorded which). This receptor was taken from a man aged 30 to 45 who had recovered from COVID-19.

This CDR3 is CASGSQTGNTGELFF. CDR3 coding DNA: TGTGCTAGTGGTTCCCAAACAGGGAACACCGGGGAGCTGTTTTTT. The V and J genes are TRBV12-5 and TRBJ2-2; a possible D gene is TRBD1 (5 bases). In germline, CDR1 is LGHNT, CDR2 FRNRAP. The length of the CDR3 is 15 residues. Trimming took off 4 bases at V and 1 base at J, with 10 bases between the two ends.